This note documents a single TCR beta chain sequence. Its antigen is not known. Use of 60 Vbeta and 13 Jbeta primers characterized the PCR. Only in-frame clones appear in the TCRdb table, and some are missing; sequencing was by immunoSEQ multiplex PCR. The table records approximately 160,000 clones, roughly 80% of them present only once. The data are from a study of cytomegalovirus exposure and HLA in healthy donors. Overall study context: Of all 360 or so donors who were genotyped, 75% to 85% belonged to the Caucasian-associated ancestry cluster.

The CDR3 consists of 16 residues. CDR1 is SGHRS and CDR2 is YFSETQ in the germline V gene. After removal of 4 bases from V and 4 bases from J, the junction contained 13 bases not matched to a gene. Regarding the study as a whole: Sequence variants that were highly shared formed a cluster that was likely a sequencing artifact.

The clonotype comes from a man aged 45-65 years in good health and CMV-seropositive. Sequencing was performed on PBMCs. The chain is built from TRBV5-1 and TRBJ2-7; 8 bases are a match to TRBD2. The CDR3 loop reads CASSGGKGLGAYEQYF. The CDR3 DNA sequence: TGCGCCAGCAGCGGGGGGAAGGGACTAGGGGCGTACGAGCAGTACTTC.